Shown below are 20 T cell receptor beta chains from a single sample sequenced in a study of identical twins. TCRdb re-derived calls from the 5' RACE reads in MiXCR, one entry per CDR3 protein. The top ten clones hold more than 12% of a sample with some 230,000 distinct CDR3 sequences, about 6.7% of them seen once. These data were also reused for a study on T cells expressing NK-cell markers.

The sequenced sample was CD8+ T cells sorted from blood. The source is a woman under 30 in good health.

This clonotype was recorded at least ten times. This chain joins TRBV15 and TRBJ2-3; D is ambiguous. CDR3 length equals 14 residues. The V and J ends lost 0 bases and 5 bases respectively, with 9 bases between them. Germline V gene data show CDR1 as LNHNV and CDR2 as YYDKDF (reference sequence). In DNA, the CDR3 is TGTGCCACCAGCAGAGATTCAGTAGAAGATACGCAGTATTTT. This encodes CATSRDSVEDTQYF.

This clonotype was picked up one time. One end of the junction does not line up with germline, which may come from a read error. The chain carries TRBV9 and TRBJ1-3; tentatively, D is TRBD1 (6 bases). The CDR3 totals 15 residues. Germline CDR1 is SGDLS and CDR2 is YYNGEE. As DNA, the CDR3 is TGTGCCAGCAGCGTACAGGACGCTGGTAGGGACACCATACATTTT. It codes for CASSVQDAGRDTIHF.

This clonotype was recorded once. A much larger clone lies one base from this, so it may be a read error. The CDR3 sequence is CASGAWGLYNEQFF. CDR3 nucleotides: TGTGCCAGCGGAGCGTGGGGGCTCTACAATGAGCAGTTCTTC. The chain couples TRBV2 to TRBJ2-1, with D possibly matching TRBD1 (6 bases). There are 14 residues in the CDR3. Trimming took off 8 bases at V and 3 bases at J, with 14 bases between the two ends. In germline, CDR1 is SNHLY, CDR2 FYNNEI.

Ten or more counts support this clonotype. The chain carries TRBV13 and TRBJ2-7, with unresolved D. Germline V gene data show CDR1 as PRHDT and CDR2 as FYEKMQ (reference sequence). The CDR3 has 12 amino acids. The V gene lost 6 bases and the J gene lost 4 bases, with 10 bases spanning the gap. Here the CDR3 DNA reads TGTGCCAGCAGTTTCGGTCAGTACGAGCAGTACTTC. Its translation: CASSFGQYEQYF.

This clonotype was seen more than once but under ten times. The chain uses TRBV12-3 or TRBV12-4 and TRBJ2-5; tentatively, D is TRBD1 (5 bases). V was clipped by 3 bases and J by 7 bases, with 12 bases between them. The CDR3 has 13 amino acids. The CDR3 is CASSFDSLVTQYF. CDR3 nucleotides: TGTGCCAGCAGTTTTGACAGCCTAGTGACCCAGTACTTC.

The gene calls are TRBV20-1 and TRBJ2-1, with no clear D. Trimming removed 6 bases from V and 9 bases from J, with 18 bases in between. This CDR3 region has 13 residues. The germline CDR1 and CDR2 sequences are DFQATT and SNEGSKA (reference sequence). This CDR3 reads CSAPNTRVFEQFF. CDR3 nucleotides: TGCAGTGCCCCGAATACTCGAGTTTTTGAGCAGTTCTTC.

As concerns this clonotype: A read error may produce the germline difference seen at one junction end. This chain connects TRBV7-9 to TRBJ2-3; TRBD2 agrees at 11 bases. Germline V gene lookup returns CDR1 SEHNR and CDR2 FQNEAQ (reference sequence). CDR3 length: 15 amino acids. DNA of the CDR3: TGTGCCAGCAGCCTACTAGCGGGGGAGCCAGATACGCAGTGTTTT. This encodes CASSLLAGEPDTQCF.

This clonotype was seen ten or more times. The chain combines TRBV9 with TRBJ2-3; 9 positions agree with TRBD1. The CDR3 covers 17 residues. V lost 4 bases to trimming and J lost 3 bases; unmatched junction nucleotides: 12. Germline CDR1 SGDLS, CDR2 YYNGEE. CDR3 sequence (DNA): TGTGCCAGCAGCATGACCGACAGGGGGACCCCTACAGATACGCAGTATTTT. The encoded protein is CASSMTDRGTPTDTQYF.

This clonotype occurred a few times. The chain recombines TRBV20-1 with TRBJ2-7; tentative D call: TRBD2 (5 bases). Germline V gene lookup returns CDR1 DFQATT and CDR2 SNEGSKA (reference sequence). The ends were cut back, 3 bases at V and 1 base at J, with 10 bases in the middle. The CDR3 sequence is 13 residues long. The DNA for the CDR3 is TGCAGTGCTAGTTTGGGAGTTTCCTACGAGCAGTACTTC. Translating gives CSASLGVSYEQYF.

In its sample, this clonotype was seen a few times. J is TRBJ2-5 and V is TRBV12-3 or TRBV12-4; 8 bases map to TRBD1. J gave up 1 base and V 5 bases, and 6 bases lay outside the gene matches. The CDR3 length is 15 residues. CDR3 sequence (DNA): TGTGCCAGCAGTGAATGGGGACAGGCCCAAGAGACCCAGTACTTC. Protein sequence: CASSEWGQAQETQYF.

In its sample, this clonotype was seen a few times. J is TRBJ2-3 and V is TRBV2; the D is unclear. Germline assignment: CDR1 SNHLY and CDR2 FYNNEI. The CDR3 has 10 residues. CDR3 DNA: TGTGTTACGGTGGCAGATACGCAGTATTTT. Its protein is CVTVADTQYF.

This clonotype was seen more than once but under ten times. DNA for the CDR3: TGTGCCAGCGCTGGCCCGTCAGGGTCTGCATACAATGAGCAGTTCTTC. Translating it yields CASAGPSGSAYNEQFF. This chain uses TRBV25-1 with TRBJ2-1, with D possibly being TRBD1 (5 bases). The CDR3 covers 16 residues. V lost 8 bases to trimming and J lost 4 bases, with 21 bases between them. Germline V gives CDR1 MGHDK, CDR2 SYGVNS.

The rearrangement uses TRBV9 and TRBJ2-1; tentatively, D is TRBD2 (6 bases). This CDR3 region has 15 residues. V dropped 1 base and J dropped 6 bases, with 14 bases sitting between them. Germline V gene lookup returns CDR1 SGDLS and CDR2 YYNGEE. CDR3: CASSVSGGRSNEQFF. In DNA form, the CDR3 reads TGTGCCAGCAGCGTATCAGGAGGGCGCAGCAATGAGCAGTTCTTC.

This clonotype has more than one count but fewer than ten. The chain recombines TRBV12-3 or TRBV12-4 with TRBJ1-2, with 7 bases aligning to TRBD1. V lost 6 bases and J lost 5; bases outside the gene matches: 6. CDR3 length: 13 residues. CDR3 in amino acids: CASSLPGQYGYTF. CDR3 nucleotide sequence: TGTGCCAGCAGCCTTCCGGGACAGTATGGCTACACCTTC.

The genes are TRBV6-2 or TRBV6-3 and TRBJ2-2, with D possibly matching TRBD1 (5 bases). There are 16 residues in the CDR3. Germline CDR1 MNHEY, CDR2 SVGEGT. Deletions cut 2 bases from V and 8 bases from J, with 18 bases between. In DNA form, the CDR3 reads TGTGCCAGCAGTTACCCGTCGACAGCGCGTGGTGGGGAGCTGTTTTTT. Its protein is CASSYPSTARGGELFF.

V usage is TRBV20-1 and J usage is TRBJ2-5; D ambiguous. V shed 1 base and J shed 2 bases, with 8 bases lying between them. Germline lookup yields CDR1 DFQATT and CDR2 SNEGSKA (reference sequence). The CDR3 extends over 13 amino acids. The CDR3 is CSARAALQETQYF. The CDR3 coding sequence is TGCAGTGCTAGAGCCGCACTACAAGAGACCCAGTACTTC.

A few counts support this clonotype. The chain employs TRBV2 and TRBJ2-1; 11 bases align to TRBD2. CDR3 length equals 15 residues. Germline V gene data show CDR1 as SNHLY and CDR2 as FYNNEI. J gave up 8 bases and V 3 bases, and 6 bases lay outside the gene matches. The CDR3 DNA is TGTGCCAGCAGTGAGGGAGTAGCGGGGGGGGATGAGCAGTTCTTC. Amino acids: CASSEGVAGGDEQFF.

This clonotype was detected many times. The rearrangement uses TRBV5-1 and TRBJ1-1; D gene ambiguous. The V gene lost 0 bases and the J gene lost 4 bases, with 7 bases spanning the gap. The germline CDR1 and CDR2 sequences are SGHRS and YFSETQ. The CDR3 extends over 13 amino acids. As DNA, the CDR3 is TGCGCCAGCAGCTTGGCCAAGGCCACTGAAGCTTTCTTT. The encoded protein is CASSLAKATEAFF.

V gene TRBV7-9 combines with J gene TRBJ1-1; D gene unclear. The germline V gene encodes CDR1 SEHNR and CDR2 FQNEAQ (reference sequence). CDR3 size: 12 residues. Trimming removed 0 bases at V and 5 bases at J, with 4 bases between. The CDR3 DNA reads TGTGCCAGCAGCTTAGCCTATACTGAAGCTTTCTTT. Its translation is CASSLAYTEAFF.

CDR3: CASSESGGALYEQYF. The DNA for the CDR3 is TGTGCCAGCAGTGAAAGCGGGGGGGCTCTGTACGAGCAGTACTTC. The chain is built from TRBV2 and TRBJ2-7, with 10 bases identical to TRBD2. V was pared by 2 bases and J by 4 bases, with 5 bases of the junction left unmatched. This CDR3 has 15 amino acids. The germline gives CDR1 SNHLY, CDR2 FYNNEI.